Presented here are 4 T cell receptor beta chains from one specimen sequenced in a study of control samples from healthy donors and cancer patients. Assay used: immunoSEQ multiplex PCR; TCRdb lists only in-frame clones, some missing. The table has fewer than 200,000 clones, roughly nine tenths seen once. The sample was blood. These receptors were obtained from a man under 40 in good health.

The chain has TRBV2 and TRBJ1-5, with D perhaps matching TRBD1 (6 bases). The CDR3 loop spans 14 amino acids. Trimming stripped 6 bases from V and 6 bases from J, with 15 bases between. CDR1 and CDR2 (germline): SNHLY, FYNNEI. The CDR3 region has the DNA TGTGCCAGCAGCAAAGACAGGTTCGGTCAGCCCCAGCATTTT. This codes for CASSKDRFGQPQHF. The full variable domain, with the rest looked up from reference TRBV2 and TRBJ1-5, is EPEVTQTPSHQVTQMGQEVILRCVPISNHLYFYWYRQILGQKVEFLVSFYNNEISEKSEIFDDQFSVERPDGSNFTLKIRSTKLEDSAMYFCASSKDRFGQPQHFGDGTRLSIL.

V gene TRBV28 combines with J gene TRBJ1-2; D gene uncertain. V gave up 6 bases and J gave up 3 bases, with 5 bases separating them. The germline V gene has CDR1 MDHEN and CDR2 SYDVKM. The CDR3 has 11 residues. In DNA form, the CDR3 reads TGTGCCAGCAGCCCCCACTATGGCTACACCTTC. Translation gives CASSPHYGYTF.

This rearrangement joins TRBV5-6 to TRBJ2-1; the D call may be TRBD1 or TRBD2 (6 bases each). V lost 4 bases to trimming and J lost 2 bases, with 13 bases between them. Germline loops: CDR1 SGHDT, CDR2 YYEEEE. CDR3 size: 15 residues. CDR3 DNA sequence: TGTGCCAGCAGCCGGGGGCGGGTTGCCTACAATGAGCAGTTCTTC. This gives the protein CASSRGRVAYNEQFF.

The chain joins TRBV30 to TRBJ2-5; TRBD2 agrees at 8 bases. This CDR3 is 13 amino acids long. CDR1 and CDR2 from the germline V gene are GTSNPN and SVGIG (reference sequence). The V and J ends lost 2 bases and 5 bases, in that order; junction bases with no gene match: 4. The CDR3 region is CAWSRLAGETQYF. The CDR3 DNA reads TGTGCCTGGAGTAGGTTAGCGGGGGAGACCCAGTACTTC.